This T cell receptor (beta chain) appears in the sequencing data of a study of blood T cells in healthy people across ages. The second PCR ran about 6 to 11 cycles with a sample-barcoded 5' primer and J-beta primers. Individual samples furnished no less than 2.5 million CDR3-containing paired-end reads apiece. TCRdb redid the calling of the 5' RACE reads with MiXCR, one entry per CDR3 protein. The data show 800,000 to 950,000 distinct CDR3 sequences, about 48% seen once. This CDR3 region has 15 residues. CDR1 is DFQATT and CDR2 is SNEGSKA in the germline V gene (reference sequence). The V and J ends lost 3 bases and 5 bases, in that order; junction bases with no gene match: 8. Note on this clonotype: Its antigen is unidentified.

Study-level findings and limits: Relative to aged donors, long-lived donors carried more naive CD4+ cells and displayed higher diversity. Per million T cells, TCR beta diversity dropped about linearly as age rose.

The receptor comes from a man younger than 45 in good health. The V and J genes are TRBV20-1 and TRBJ2-1, with TRBD1 identical over 9 bases. Sequencing was done on a sample of blood. In DNA form, the CDR3 reads TGCAGTGCTAGGGGTATCAGGGACAGGGACAATGAGCAGTTCTTC. Amino acid sequence: CSARGIRDRDNEQFF.